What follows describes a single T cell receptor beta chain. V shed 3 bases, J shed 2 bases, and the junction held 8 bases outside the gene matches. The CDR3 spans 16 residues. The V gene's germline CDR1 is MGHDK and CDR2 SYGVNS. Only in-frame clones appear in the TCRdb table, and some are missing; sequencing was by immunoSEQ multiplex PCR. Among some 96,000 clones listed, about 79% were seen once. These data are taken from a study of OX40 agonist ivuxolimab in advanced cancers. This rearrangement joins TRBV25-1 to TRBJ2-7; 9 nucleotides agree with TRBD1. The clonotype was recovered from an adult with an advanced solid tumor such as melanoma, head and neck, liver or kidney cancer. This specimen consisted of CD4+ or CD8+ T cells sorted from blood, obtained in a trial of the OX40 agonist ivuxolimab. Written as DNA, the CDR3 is TGTGCCAGCAGTGATTCATACAGGGGGCGCCCCTACGAGCAGTACTTC. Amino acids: CASSDSYRGRPYEQYF.